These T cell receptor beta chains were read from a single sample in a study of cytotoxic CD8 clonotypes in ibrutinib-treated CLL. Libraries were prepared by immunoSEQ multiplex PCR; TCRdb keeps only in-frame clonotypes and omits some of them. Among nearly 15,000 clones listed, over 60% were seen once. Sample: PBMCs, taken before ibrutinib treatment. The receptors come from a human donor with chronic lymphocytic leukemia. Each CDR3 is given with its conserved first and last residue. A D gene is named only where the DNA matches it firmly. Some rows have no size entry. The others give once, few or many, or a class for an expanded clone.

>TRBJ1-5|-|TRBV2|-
TGTGCAACCTCTCCGGGCACCAATCAGCCCCAGCATTTT
CATSPGTNQPQHF
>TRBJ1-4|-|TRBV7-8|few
TGTGCCAGCAGCCCGGAGGAGGGGACTAATGAAAAACTGTTTTTT
CASSPEEGTNEKLFF
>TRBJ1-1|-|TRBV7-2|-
TGTGCCAGCAGCTTAGGTAGGGCCAACGAAGCTTTCTTT
CASSLGRANEAFF
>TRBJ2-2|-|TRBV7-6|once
TGTGCCAGCAGCCCAGAAACGGGTCGCGGGGAGCTGTTTTTT
CASSPETGRGELFF
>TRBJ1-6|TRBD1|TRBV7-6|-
TGTGCCAGCAGCCCCGGGACAGGGGGTAATAATTCACCCCTCCACTTT
CASSPGTGGNNSPLHF
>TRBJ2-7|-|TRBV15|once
TGTGCCACCAGCACCCGCCTTCCAGGGGTCCACGAGCAGTACTTC
CATSTRLPGVHEQYF
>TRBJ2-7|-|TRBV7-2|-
TGTGCCAGCAGGGCAACCGGGACTGGAATCTACGAGCAGTACTTC
CASRATGTGIYEQYF
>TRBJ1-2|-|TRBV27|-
TGTGCCAGCAGTGCGGGTCCGTTTGCTGGCTACACCTTC
CASSAGPFAGYTF
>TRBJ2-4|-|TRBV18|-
TGTGCCAGCCAATTCGCGGAGAGGGACATTCAGTACTTC
CASQFAERDIQYF
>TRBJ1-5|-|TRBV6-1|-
TGTGCCAGCAGTGACCTGAGAAATCAGCCCCAGCATTTT
CASSDLRNQPQHF
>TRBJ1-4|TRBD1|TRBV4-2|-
TGTGCCAGCAGCCAAGTTGGACAGGGATGGGGAGGTGAAAAACTGTTTTTT
CASSQVGQGWGGEKLFF
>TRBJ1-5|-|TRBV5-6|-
TGTGCCAGCAAGCCGGGCCCTTATAGCAATCAGCCCCAGCATTTT
CASKPGPYSNQPQHF
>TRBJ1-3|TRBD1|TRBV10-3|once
TGTGCCATCAAAAGGACAGGGGTTGGAAACACCATATATTTT
CAIKRTGVGNTIYF
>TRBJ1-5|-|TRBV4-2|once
TGTGCCAGCAGCCAAGATACTAGCCAGCCCCAGCATTTT
CASSQDTSQPQHF
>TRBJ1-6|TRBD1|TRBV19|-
TGTGCCAGTAAAAGGAGGACAGGGAATTCACCCCTCCACTTT
CASKRRTGNSPLHF
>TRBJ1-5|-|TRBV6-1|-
TGTGCCAGCACCCCCGGGGCGCGCGGCAATCAGCCCCAGCATTTT
CASTPGARGNQPQHF
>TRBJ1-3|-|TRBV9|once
TGTGCCAGCAGCGTAGACGGCGGACCCTCTGGAAACACCATATATTTT
CASSVDGGPSGNTIYF